The 5 T cell receptor beta chains reported below all come from one sample, sequenced in a study of T cells after yellow fever vaccination. MiXCR, run by TCRdb on the 5' RACE reads, gives a single entry per CDR3 protein. The table records hundreds of thousands of distinct CDR3 sequences, approximately 19% of them present only once. The specimen comprised PBMCs, sampled before the yellow fever booster vaccination. The receptors shown here come from a man aged 18 to 35 who received the YFV17D yellow fever vaccine.

V and J are TRBV2 and TRBJ2-1; TRBD2 aligns across 9 bases. Germline CDR1 is SNHLY and CDR2 is FYNNEI. The CDR3 runs 16 residues. After removal of 3 bases from V and 1 base from J, the junction contained 4 bases not matched to a gene. CDR3 sequence: CASSETAGGSYNEQFF. The CDR3 DNA follows: TGTGCCAGCAGTGAGACAGCGGGAGGATCCTACAATGAGCAGTTCTTC.

The gene calls are TRBV20-1 and TRBJ1-1; D may be TRBD1 (5 bases). The V gene lost 5 bases and the J gene lost 4 bases, with 17 bases spanning the gap. CDR1 and CDR2 (germline): DFQATT, SNEGSKA (reference sequence). The CDR3 totals 14 residues. The CDR3, as DNA: TGCAGTGCTCCCCCCCAGGCGAGGGGCACTGAAGCTTTCTTT. Amino acid sequence: CSAPPQARGTEAFF.

This clonotype turned up a few times. This chain connects TRBV6-5 to TRBJ2-7; TRBD2 aligns across 8 bases. Germline CDR1 and CDR2: MNHEY and SVGAGI. The CDR3 is 14 amino acids. V gave up 6 bases and J gave up 0 bases; unmatched junction bases: 4. This CDR3 is CASSRGGSSYEQYV. CDR3 nucleotide sequence: TGTGCCAGCAGCCGGGGGGGTAGCTCCTACGAGCAGTACGTC.

This clonotype was observed at least ten times. V usage is TRBV29-1 and J usage is TRBJ1-4; 7 bases match TRBD1. Trimming cost V 6 bases and J 4 bases; bases outside gene matches: 11. Germline assignment: CDR1 SQVTM and CDR2 ANQGSEA. The length of the CDR3 is 15 residues. The CDR3 DNA follows: TGCAGCGTGGCAGGGGGTCCCGCTAATAATGAAAAACTGTTTTTT. Translating gives CSVAGGPANNEKLFF.

The chain recombines TRBV20-1 with TRBJ1-1; D is perhaps TRBD1 (5 bases). Germline assignment: CDR1 DFQATT and CDR2 SNEGSKA (reference sequence). Trimming cost V 3 bases and J 1 base, with 12 bases left between them. The CDR3 sequence is 14 residues long. Written as DNA, the CDR3 is TGCAGTGCTAGGTTCGGGGCGACGAACACTGAAGCTTTCTTT. It is translated as CSARFGATNTEAFF.